Each of the 32 T cell receptor beta chains below was sequenced from the same sample in a study of beta chain features in type 1 diabetes. The entirety of the isolated RNA underwent reverse transcription, so expressed TCRB transcripts were sequenced. Measured with immunoSEQ multiplex PCR; TCRdb has only the in-frame clones, and not every one. The table lists roughly 610,000 clones, about 16% of them singletons. The sample was naive CD4+ T cells from blood. These receptors were taken from a man aged 18 to 30 in good health.

The CDR3 DNA reads as TGTGCCAGCAGCCTACAGGGGGTTCACACAGATACGCAGTATTTT. Translating gives CASSLQGVHTDTQYF. The rearrangement joins TRBV9 to TRBJ2-3; 8 bases are shared with TRBD1. CDR3 length: 15 amino acids. Trimming removed 4 bases from V and 2 bases from J; junction bases left unmatched: 6. Looked up from germline, CDR1 is SGDLS and CDR2 is YYNGEE. Drawing the rest from reference TRBV9 and TRBJ2-3, the complete variable domain is DSGVTQTPKHLITATGQRVTLRCSPRSGDLSVYWYQQSLDQGLQFLIQYYNGEERAKGNILERFSAQQFPDLHSELNLSSLELGDSALYFCASSLQGVHTDTQYFGPGTRLTVL.

This chain joins TRBV27 and TRBJ2-5; TRBD2 agrees at 12 bases. V gave up 3 bases and J gave up 1 base; unmatched junction bases: 6. Germline CDR1 reads MNHEY; CDR2 reads SMNVEV (reference sequence). The CDR3 covers 17 residues. The chain's CDR3 is CASSLTSGSIVQETQYF. The CDR3 region has the DNA TGTGCCAGCAGTTTGACTAGCGGGAGTATCGTCCAAGAGACCCAGTACTTC.

The sample holds a few counts of this clone. This sequence joins TRBV2 and TRBJ2-7, with 15 bases lining up with TRBD2. Germline CDR1 SNHLY, CDR2 FYNNEI. This CDR3 has 16 residues. Losses at the gene ends were 6 bases for V and 4 bases for J; bases not matched to a gene: 7. The CDR3 nucleotides read TGTGCCAGCAGCGGACTAGCGGGGGGGCTCCGATACGAGCAGTACTTC. Residues: CASSGLAGGLRYEQYF.

As regards this clone: This specimen includes other DNA sequences encoding the same CDR3. V is TRBV19 and J is TRBJ1-5; D perhaps matches TRBD1 (5 bases). Germline lookup yields CDR1 LNHDA and CDR2 SQIVND (reference sequence). There are 13 residues in the CDR3. V dropped 3 bases and J dropped 4 bases, with 7 bases sitting between them. The CDR3 spells CASSMAGNQPQHF. For the CDR3, the DNA is TGTGCCAGTAGTATGGCAGGGAATCAGCCCCAGCATTTT. The complete variable domain, with remaining parts taken from reference TRBV19 and TRBJ1-5, reads DGGITQSPKYLFRKEGQNVTLSCEQNLNHDAMYWYRQDPGQGLRLIYYSQIVNDFQKGDIAEGYSVSREKKESFPLTVTSAQKNPTAFYLCASSMAGNQPQHFGDGTRLSIL.

This clone has just a few counts. This rearrangement joins TRBV5-4 to TRBJ2-3, with D possibly matching TRBD2 (5 bases). The CDR3 is 16 amino acids. The germline CDR1 and CDR2 sequences are SGHNT and YYREEE (reference sequence). V lost 0 bases and J 0 bases, leaving 11 bases between the germline ends. The CDR3 region is CASSLERGTSTDTQYF. DNA of the CDR3: TGTGCCAGCAGCTTGGAACGGGGTACTAGCACAGATACGCAGTATTTT.

As to this clone: The sample holds other DNA sequences that translate to the same CDR3. V gene TRBV5-1 combines with J gene TRBJ1-3, with D tentatively TRBD1 (6 bases). The germline CDR1 and CDR2 sequences are SGHRS and YFSETQ. The CDR3 has 15 amino acids. V shed 4 bases and J shed 0 bases, with 11 bases lying between them. The CDR3 region is CASSPGQYSGNTIYF. The CDR3 nucleotides are TGCGCCAGCAGCCCCGGACAGTACTCTGGAAACACCATATATTTT.

Only a few counts were recorded for this clone. CDR3 sequence reads: CSRTAIHEQYF. CDR3 DNA sequence: TGCAGCCGAACGGCTATCCACGAGCAGTACTTC. The genes are TRBV20-1 and TRBJ2-5; no reliable D call. The J call may be faulty, since TRBJ2-7 better matches the DNA end. This CDR3 has 11 residues. Germline CDR1 and CDR2: DFQATT and SNEGSKA (reference sequence).

The CDR3, as DNA: TGCAGCGTCCTGCCGGCCGTTCTCTACAATGAGCAGTTCTTC. Its protein product is CSVLPAVLYNEQFF. The chain combines TRBV29-1 with TRBJ2-1; D gene uncertain. With 6 bases removed from V and 3 bases from J, the gap between germline ends came to 15 bases. Germline CDR1 reads SQVTM; CDR2 reads ANQGSEA. The CDR3 is 14 amino acids.

The rearrangement uses TRBV4-2 and TRBJ2-2; D gene uncertain. Trimming removed 1 base from V and 5 bases from J, with 5 bases in between. From germline, CDR1 is LGHNA and CDR2 YNFKEQ. The CDR3 runs to 13 residues. The CDR3 reads CASSQVGTGELFF. CDR3 sequence (DNA): TGTGCCAGCAGCCAAGTAGGGACCGGGGAGCTGTTTTTT.

This clone was recorded a few times. The chain is built from TRBV2 and TRBJ1-1, with D possibly matching TRBD1 (5 bases). The germline CDR1 and CDR2 sequences are SNHLY and FYNNEI. Trimming took off 4 bases at V and 1 base at J, with 10 bases between the two ends. This CDR3 has 14 residues. The CDR3 DNA reads as TGTGCCAGCAGTGTTGCAGGGACGAACACTGAAGCTTTCTTT. Translated: CASSVAGTNTEAFF.

CDR3 sequence: CASRSSGGAGEQYF. As DNA, the CDR3 is TGTGCCAGCAGAAGTAGCGGGGGGGCTGGCGAGCAGTACTTC. The chain couples TRBV5-4 to TRBJ2-7; 11 bases are a match to TRBD2. V lost 5 bases to trimming and J lost 6 bases; unmatched junction nucleotides: 7. The CDR3 sequence is 14 residues long. The V gene's germline CDR1 is SGHNT and CDR2 YYREEE (reference sequence).

The chain uses TRBV18 and TRBJ1-2; 7 bases are a match to TRBD1. V lost 6 bases to trimming and J lost 4 bases; unmatched junction nucleotides: 5. The CDR3 is 13 amino acids. Germline CDR1 and CDR2: KGHSH and LQKENI. CDR3 sequence (DNA): TGTGCCAGCTCCGGGACAGTCGCCTATGGCTACACCTTC. This translates into CASSGTVAYGYTF.

The chain uses TRBV29-1 and TRBJ2-7; 7 positions agree with TRBD1. The CDR3 is 13 residues long. V dropped 4 bases and J dropped 4; count of bases not matched to a gene: 7. CDR1 is SQVTM, CDR2 ANQGSEA, per germline. The chain's CDR3 is CSVAVGRGYEQYF. For the CDR3, the DNA is TGCAGCGTTGCCGTGGGCAGGGGGTACGAGCAGTACTTC.

This chain connects TRBV25-1 to TRBJ2-5, with a tentative D call TRBD2 (6 bases). V was trimmed by 3 bases and J by 0 bases, leaving 11 bases between them. CDR1 MGHDK and CDR2 SYGVNS come from the germline V gene. The CDR3 runs to 15 residues. The CDR3 loop reads CASSDGGWYQETQYF. CDR3 DNA sequence: TGTGCCAGCAGTGATGGAGGGTGGTACCAAGAGACCCAGTACTTC. Supplemented by reference TRBV25-1 and TRBJ2-5, the full variable domain reads EADIYQTPRYLVIGTGKKITLECSQTMGHDKMYWYQQDPGMELHLIHYSYGVNSTEKGDLSSESTVSRIRTEHFPLTLESARPSHTSQYLCASSDGGWYQETQYFGPGTRLLVL.

To note about this clone: This CDR3 is also generated by other DNA sequences in the sample. This rearrangement joins TRBV7-2 to TRBJ2-2; D is undetermined. CDR1 SGHTA and CDR2 FQGNSA come from the germline V gene. V gave up 1 base and J gave up 4 bases, with 7 bases separating them. The CDR3 totals 14 residues. The CDR3 here is CASSLGLSTGELFF. CDR3 DNA: TGTGCCAGCAGCTTAGGCTTGTCCACCGGGGAGCTGTTTTTT.

This rearrangement joins TRBV28 to TRBJ1-5; D not resolved. Looked up from germline, CDR1 is MDHEN and CDR2 is SYDVKM. The CDR3 totals 12 residues. With 7 bases removed from V and 4 bases from J, the gap between germline ends came to 8 bases. The CDR3 DNA reads as TGTGCCAGCACGGTAGGGAATCAGCCCCAGCATTTT. This encodes CASTVGNQPQHF.

The rearrangement joins TRBV6-5 to TRBJ2-5; tentatively, D is TRBD2 (6 bases). This CDR3 contains 16 residues. V was clipped by 2 bases and J by 2 bases, with 15 bases between them. CDR1 MNHEY and CDR2 SVGAGI come from the germline V gene. Here the CDR3 reads CASSYQSGTFQETQYF. In DNA form, the CDR3 reads TGTGCCAGCAGTTACCAATCCGGGACTTTTCAAGAGACCCAGTACTTC.

This clone was counted between two and nine times. The V and J genes are TRBV19 and TRBJ2-6; 8 bases map to TRBD1. V trimming: 7 bases; J trimming: 2 bases; junction bases outside the gene matches: 10. Germline values: CDR1 LNHDA, CDR2 SQIVND (reference sequence). The CDR3 runs to 17 residues. CDR3 loop: CASKSGGLLPGANVLTF. The CDR3 nucleotides are TGTGCCAGTAAGTCAGGGGGCCTCCTACCTGGGGCCAACGTCCTGACTTTC.

The chain employs TRBV27 and TRBJ1-2; a weak D match, TRBD1 (5 bases). V was shortened by 1 base and J by 8 bases, with 11 bases between the two germline ends. In germline, CDR1 is MNHEY, CDR2 SMNVEV (reference sequence). This CDR3 is 13 amino acids long. CDR3 in DNA: TGTGCCAGCAGTTTATACTATGGGGACGGCTACACCTTC. It translates to CASSLYYGDGYTF.

This clone was detected only a few times. This sample also contains other DNA sequences that code for the same CDR3. The J gene is TRBJ1-5, the V gene TRBV7-2; D remains ambiguous. Germline V gives CDR1 SGHTA, CDR2 FQGNSA. The CDR3 extends over 14 amino acids. Trimming removed 2 bases at V and 4 bases at J, with 9 bases between. This CDR3 is CASSLKGGNQPQHF. The CDR3 region has the DNA TGTGCCAGCAGCTTAAAAGGAGGTAATCAGCCCCAGCATTTT.

This clone was recorded a few times. This chain joins TRBV9 and TRBJ2-1, with D possibly TRBD1 on 5 matching bases. The CDR3 length is 14 residues. Trimming removed 0 bases from V and 9 bases from J, with 13 bases in between. From germline, CDR1 is SGDLS and CDR2 YYNGEE. The CDR3 nucleotides are TGTGCCAGCAGCGTAGTAGGGGCGGCTGGTGAGCAGTTCTTC. Its protein product is CASSVVGAAGEQFF.

The V and J genes are TRBV2 and TRBJ2-1, with 8 bases aligning to TRBD2. The CDR3 totals 15 residues. From germline, CDR1 is SNHLY and CDR2 FYNNEI. Unmatched junction bases numbered 12, after V lost 7 bases and J lost 7 bases. CDR3 nucleotides: TGTGCCAGCACAGCCGGGACTAGTAAGTGGAATGAGCAGTTCTTC. This translates into CASTAGTSKWNEQFF.

This clone was counted between two and nine times. The rearrangement uses TRBV7-2 and TRBJ1-1, with unresolved D. V lost 6 bases and J 5 bases, leaving 13 bases between the germline ends. CDR1 and CDR2 (germline): SGHTA, FQGNSA. The CDR3 runs to 13 residues. This CDR3 is CASSRLQWTEAFF. CDR3 nucleotide sequence: TGTGCCAGCAGTCGATTACAGTGGACTGAAGCTTTCTTT.

The chain has TRBV28 and TRBJ2-2; 13 bases are a match to TRBD2. CDR3 length: 15 amino acids. Losses at the gene ends were 4 bases for V and 8 bases for J; bases not matched to a gene: 4. Germline assignment: CDR1 MDHEN and CDR2 SYDVKM. DNA for the CDR3: TGTGCCAGCAGTTACCCGGGACTAGCGGGAGGGGAGCTGTTTTTT. Residues: CASSYPGLAGGELFF.

Many counts were recorded for this clone. The chain is built from TRBV28 and TRBJ2-1; D remains ambiguous. From germline, CDR1 is MDHEN and CDR2 SYDVKM. Trimming removed 6 bases at V and 0 bases at J, with 15 bases between. The CDR3 contains 16 residues. DNA for the CDR3: TGTGCCAGCAGGAGGTGGGCAGGTAGCTCCTACAATGAGCAGTTCTTC. Translation: CASRRWAGSSYNEQFF.

This clone was counted between two and nine times. At one of its ends the junction is not consistent with the germline gene, which may arise from a read error. DNA of the CDR3: TGCAGTGCTCCACTCCAGGCCCGGTCCATCTTC. It is translated as CSAPLQARSIF. The chain carries TRBV20-1 and TRBJ2-7; D is ambiguous. CDR1 DFQATT and CDR2 SNEGSKA come from the germline V gene (reference sequence). This CDR3 has 11 residues.

CDR3 DNA: TGTGCCAGCAGTGACAGGTACGAGCAGTACTTC. Its translation is CASSDRYEQYF. The chain recombines TRBV25-1 with TRBJ2-7; D not certain. Trimming pared 3 bases from V and 4 bases from J, leaving 4 bases between. CDR1 and CDR2 from the germline V gene are MGHDK and SYGVNS. The CDR3 contains 11 residues.

In this sample, this clone turned up a few times. The genes are TRBV27 and TRBJ1-5; 7 nucleotides match TRBD1. The CDR3 sequence is 19 residues long. Per the germline V gene, CDR1 is MNHEY and CDR2 is SMNVEV (reference sequence). V trimming: 6 bases; J trimming: 0 bases; junction bases outside the gene matches: 17. DNA for the CDR3: TGTGCCAGCAGACCACGTGCGGGACAGACAGTCTATAGCAATCAGCCCCAGCATTTT. Translation: CASRPRAGQTVYSNQPQHF.

The V and J genes are TRBV6-1 and TRBJ1-4; the D is unclear. The V end lost 2 bases, the J end lost 7 bases, and 5 bases lay between the germline ends. This CDR3 has 12 residues. Germline V lookup: CDR1 MNHNS, CDR2 SASEGT. The CDR3 DNA is TGTGCCAGCAGTGAAAACATTGAAAAACTGTTTTTT. It codes for CASSENIEKLFF.

In this sample, this clone turned up a few times. The chain uses TRBV28 and TRBJ2-3; D may match TRBD1 or TRBD2 (6 bases each). The V gene lost 2 bases and the J gene lost 4 bases, with 13 bases spanning the gap. The germline CDR1 and CDR2 sequences are MDHEN and SYDVKM. This CDR3 comprises 15 residues. CDR3: CASSLGLGGPDTQYF. The CDR3 DNA reads as TGTGCCAGCAGTTTAGGGTTGGGGGGCCCAGATACGCAGTATTTT.

This chain uses TRBV30 with TRBJ1-5; 7 bases map to TRBD1. The CDR3 is 14 residues long. V gave up 1 base and J gave up 4 bases; unmatched junction bases: 4. Germline loops: CDR1 GTSNPN, CDR2 SVGIG (reference sequence). Here the CDR3 DNA reads TGTGCCTGGAGTGAGGGGGCTGGGAATCAGCCCCAGCATTTT. Translating it yields CAWSEGAGNQPQHF.

The table lists this clone with a few counts. The V call is TRBV14, the J call TRBJ1-1, with 7 positions matching TRBD1. J gave up 3 bases and V 5 bases, and 3 bases lay outside the gene matches. Germline V CDR1 and CDR2: SGHDN, FVKESK. This CDR3 has 13 amino acids. CDR3 sequence: CASSATGDTEAFF. CDR3 DNA: TGTGCCAGCAGCGCCACAGGGGACACTGAAGCTTTCTTT.